This TCR beta chain was sequenced in a study of blood T cell repertoires in COVID-19. Some clones are missing from TCRdb's copy, which holds only in-frame ones; the method was immunoSEQ multiplex PCR. Of more than 100,000 clones listed, about 80% are singletons. Trimming took 6 bases from V and 1 from J; bases not matched to a gene: 2. CDR3 length: 15 residues. Germline V lookup: CDR1 MGHRA, CDR2 YSYEKL. The sample taken for sequencing was peripheral blood. The genes are TRBV4-1 and TRBJ2-3; 12 bases align to TRBD2. The clonotype comes from a woman between 50 and 59 years old with acute or convalescent COVID-19. CDR3 coding DNA: TGCGCCAGCAGTCGGACTAGCGGGGGCACAGATACGCAGTATTTT. This gives the protein CASSRTSGGTDTQYF.